A selection of T cell receptor beta chains follows, all from one sample in a study of OX40 agonist ivuxolimab in advanced cancers. Here immunoSEQ multiplex PCR was the method, and the copy in TCRdb shows in-frame clones only, minus some. The sample yields tens of thousands of clones, 82% seen once. Here the sequenced sample was CD4+ or CD8+ T cells sorted from blood, taken in a trial of the OX40 agonist ivuxolimab. The origin of the receptors is an adult with an advanced solid tumor such as melanoma, head and neck, liver or kidney cancer. The CDR3 runs from the conserved cysteine through the conserved F or W. Each record gives: clone size, J gene, D gene, V gene, CDR3 DNA, CDR3 protein. D genes are given only for firm matches. Expanded clones get a size class; other rows say once, few or many, or leave the size out.

>-|TRBJ1-6|-|TRBV6-1
TGTGCCAGCAGTCATGGGACGCAATTTAATTCACCCCTCCACTTT
CASSHGTQFNSPLHF
>once|TRBJ2-5|-|TRBV11-2
TGTGCCAGCAGCTTAGGGGTCGCCGCGACCCAGTACTTC
CASSLGVAATQYF
>-|TRBJ1-2|TRBD1|TRBV6-6
TGTGCCAGCAGTCCCGAGGGGGCGCGTGGCTACACCTTC
CASSPEGARGYTF
>-|TRBJ1-4|TRBD1|TRBV28
TGTGCCAGCAGTTTGCCAGGGGGGATGGAAAAACTGTTTTTT
CASSLPGGMEKLFF
>-|TRBJ1-6|-|TRBV7-9
TGTGCCAGCAGCTCCGGCACAGGGAATTCACCCCTCCACTTT
CASSSGTGNSPLHF
>-|TRBJ1-2|-|TRBV5-5
TGTGCCAGCAGCTTGGCACTCGGGACAAACTATGGCTACACCTTC
CASSLALGTNYGYTF
>-|TRBJ1-2|TRBD1|TRBV6-5
TGTGCCAGTCGGGACAGTTCTAACTATGGCTACACCTTC
CASRDSSNYGYTF
>-|TRBJ1-4|-|TRBV19
TGTGCCAGTAGTATGTCCGGGGTAAATGAAAAACTGTTTTTT
CASSMSGVNEKLFF
>once|TRBJ1-6|-|TRBV5-6
TGTGCCAGCAGCTTACGGGGAGGAGTGGGTTCACCCCTCCACTTT
CASSLRGGVGSPLHF
>-|TRBJ1-1|-|TRBV19
TGTGCCAGTATGGTGCGTACTGAAGCTTTCTTT
CASMVRTEAFF
>-|TRBJ2-2|-|TRBV18
TGTGCCAGCTCACCACGGGAAGGATCGAACACCGGGGAGCTGTTTTTT
CASSPREGSNTGELFF
>once|TRBJ1-1|-|TRBV6-5
TGTGCCAGCAGTTCTCCGGGAGGGAGTACTGAAGCTTTCTTT
CASSSPGGSTEAFF
>few|TRBJ2-2|-|TRBV9
TGTGCCAGCAGCGTTACCCGGGGGACCGGGGAGCTGTTTTTT
CASSVTRGTGELFF
>-|TRBJ1-1|-|TRBV15
TGTGCCACCAGCAGAGATATTTCGGGGACTGAAGCTTTCTTT
CATSRDISGTEAFF
>-|TRBJ1-1|TRBD1|TRBV27
TGTGCCAGCAGTTTATCTTCAGGGGGCTGGGCTGAAGCTTTCTTT
CASSLSSGGWAEAFF
>-|TRBJ1-1|-|TRBV6-6
TGTGCCAGCAGCCCCGTCTTCGGGTACACTGAAGCTTTCTTT
CASSPVFGYTEAFF
>-|TRBJ1-5|-|TRBV30
TGTGCCTGGAGTGAGGGCCCGGGTCAGCCCCAGCATTTT
CAWSEGPGQPQHF
>-|TRBJ1-1|-|TRBV4-1
TGCGCCAGCAGCCAAGGCGCAGCCGGAATGAACACTGAAGCTTTCTTT
CASSQGAAGMNTEAFF
>-|TRBJ2-2|-|TRBV6-5
TGTGCCAGCAGTGGGGACATTCTTAACACCGGGGAGCTGTTTTTT
CASSGDILNTGELFF
>-|TRBJ1-1|-|TRBV5-1
TGCGCCAGCAGCTTGTATGCGGGGGCGAACACTGAAGCTTTCTTT
CASSLYAGANTEAFF
>-|TRBJ2-5|-|TRBV5-1
TGCGCCAGCAGCCTAAACGTCCAGGGGTACCAAAATCCCCAGTACTTC
CASSLNVQGYQNPQYF
>once|TRBJ2-2|-|TRBV7-3
TGTGCCAGCAGCTTGTTTGCGGCGTCGAACACCGGGGAGCTGTTTTTT
CASSLFAASNTGELFF
>-|TRBJ2-1|-|TRBV18
TGTGCCAGCTCATTTGGGACGGGAAGCTCCTACAATGAGCAGTTCTTC
CASSFGTGSSYNEQFF
>-|TRBJ2-5|-|TRBV28
TGTGCCGCTCAGAGGACCGGAGAGACCCAGTACTTC
CAAQRTGETQYF
>once|TRBJ2-2|-|TRBV11-2
TGTGCCAGCAGCAACCTAGCGCGGAATGGGAACACCGGGGAGCTGTTTTTT
CASSNLARNGNTGELFF
>-|TRBJ2-3|TRBD2|TRBV9
TGTGCCAGCAGTAAAAGACTAGCGGGAGCATTAAGCACAGATACGCAGTATTTT
CASSKRLAGALSTDTQYF
>-|TRBJ2-5|-|TRBV5-1
TGCGCCAGCAGCATAAGGGAGACCCAGTACTTC
CASSIRETQYF
>-|TRBJ2-7|-|TRBV5-4
TGTGCCAGCAGCTCCCACCTCTACGAGCAGTACTTT
CASSSHLYEQYF
>-|TRBJ2-7|TRBD1|TRBV20-1
TGCAGTGCTCCCCTAGGGGGACAGGGAAACTTC
CSAPLGGQGNF
>-|TRBJ1-5|-|TRBV6-1
TGTGCCAGCAGTGTGCACCCTGTGCGGTATAGCAATCAGCCCCAGCATTTT
CASSVHPVRYSNQPQHF
>-|TRBJ1-5|TRBD1|TRBV28
TGTGCCAGCAGTGCCGGTACAGGGGATCAGCCCCAGCATTTT
CASSAGTGDQPQHF
>-|TRBJ1-3|-|TRBV7-2
TGTGCCAGCAGTCCACAGCTCTCTGGAAACACCATATATTTT
CASSPQLSGNTIYF
>few|TRBJ2-1|TRBD2|TRBV6-1
TGTGCCAGCAGTGCCTTATCGCGGGGGGCCCACAATGAGCAGTTCTTC
CASSALSRGAHNEQFF
>-|TRBJ2-5|TRBD1|TRBV6-5
TGTGCCAGCAGCAAGGACAGGGGAGAGACCCAGTACTTC
CASSKDRGETQYF
>few|TRBJ1-2|TRBD1|TRBV6-1
TGTGCCAGCAGTGTCCGGGACAGGGGGCCTCATGGCTACACCTTC
CASSVRDRGPHGYTF
>-|TRBJ2-7|-|TRBV7-2
TGTGCCAGCAGCTTAGCGGGGACCTACGAGCAGTACTTC
CASSLAGTYEQYF
>-|TRBJ2-2|-|TRBV5-1
TGCGCCAGCAGCTTCTCTCACAACGTTCTGCGGGGAGCTGTTTTT
CASSFSHNVLRGAVF
>-|TRBJ1-5|-|TRBV5-8
TGTGCCAGCAGCTTAGAAAGCAATCAGCCCCAGCATTTT
CASSLESNQPQHF
>-|TRBJ1-1|-|TRBV10-3
TGTGCCATCAGTGACAAGGGCATGAACACTGAAGCTTTCTTT
CAISDKGMNTEAFF
>-|TRBJ2-7|TRBD1|TRBV4-3
TGCGCCAGCAGCCACCGGGACAGGGGGACCTACGAGCAGTACTTC
CASSHRDRGTYEQYF
>-|TRBJ2-1|-|TRBV7-2
TGTGCCAGCAGCTTAGCAAGGTCGGATGAGCAGTTCTTC
CASSLARSDEQFF
>once|TRBJ1-5|-|TRBV4-3
TGCGCCAGCAGCAAAAGGGATAATACGCCCCAGCATTTT
CASSKRDNTPQHF
>once|TRBJ1-2|TRBD1|TRBV6-5
TGTGCCAGCAGTTTTCAAGGAGACAGGGTCGAAGGCTACACCTTC
CASSFQGDRVEGYTF
>-|TRBJ2-3|TRBD2|TRBV2
TGTGCCAGCAGCCGACTAGCGGGAGCTCCCGATACGCAGTATTTT
CASSRLAGAPDTQYF
>-|TRBJ2-3|-|TRBV10-3
TGTGCCATCAATCCGTCCGGGGGGCCGATAAGTACAGATACGCAGTATTTT
CAINPSGGPISTDTQYF
>-|TRBJ1-5|-|TRBV19
TGTGCCAGTGGGCCATGGCCCCAGCATTTT
CASGPWPQHF
>-|TRBJ2-6|-|TRBV6-5
TGTGCCAGCAGTTCCGGGTCTGGGGCCAACGTCCTGACTTTC
CASSSGSGANVLTF
>-|TRBJ2-6|-|TRBV4-1
TGCGCCAGCAGCCAAGGGGGTGTGGGCTCTGGGGCCAACGTCCTGACTTTC
CASSQGGVGSGANVLTF
>-|TRBJ2-3|TRBD2|TRBV7-2
TGTGCCAGCAGCTCGAACGTAGCGGGAGCAACAGATACGCAGTATTTT
CASSSNVAGATDTQYF
>-|TRBJ2-1|TRBD2|TRBV7-2
TGTGCCAGCAGCTTAGGGACTAGCGGGGATCAGCAGTTCTTC
CASSLGTSGDQQFF
>-|TRBJ2-5|TRBD1|TRBV7-6
TGTGCCAGCAGCCGTGGATACGGGACAGGGGGCCAAGAGACCCAGTACTTC
CASSRGYGTGGQETQYF
>-|TRBJ1-1|TRBD1|TRBV15
TGTGCCACCAGCAGAGGAGGGGGCGCGAACTCTGAAGCTTTCTTT
CATSRGGGANSEAFF
>-|TRBJ2-3|TRBD2|TRBV9
TGTGCCAGCAGCCCCCGACTAGCGGGAACAGATACGCAGTATTTT
CASSPRLAGTDTQYF
>-|TRBJ2-3|TRBD1|TRBV27
TGTGCCAGCAGTCCAAGGACAGGGGTGGCGACAGATACGCAGTATTTT
CASSPRTGVATDTQYF
>-|TRBJ2-5|-|TRBV7-2
TGTGCCAGCAGCTTAGCGGGGGCTGGGGAGACCCAGTACTTC
CASSLAGAGETQYF
>-|TRBJ1-4|TRBD1|TRBV5-1
TGCGCCAGCAGCTTACGAACAGGGGTCGCTAATGAAAAACTGTTTTTT
CASSLRTGVANEKLFF
>-|TRBJ1-5|-|TRBV29-1
TGCAGCGTTGGAAGGGACCCCAATCAGCCCCAGCATTTT
CSVGRDPNQPQHF
>few|TRBJ1-5|-|TRBV2
TGTGCCAGCAGGCGCGGGGGCCAGGAGCCCCAGCATTTT
CASRRGGQEPQHF
>-|TRBJ2-3|TRBD2|TRBV6-5
TGTGCCAGCAGTACTAGCGGGGGTTCAGATACGCAGTATTTT
CASSTSGGSDTQYF
>-|TRBJ1-2|-|TRBV6-5
TGTGCCAGCAGCTCCGGGACTCCCTCAGTTGGCTACACCTTC
CASSSGTPSVGYTF